Reported below is one TCR beta chain. Its specificity is unknown. This record comes from a study of cytomegalovirus exposure and HLA in healthy donors. Study summary: Across a few hundred genotyped donors, just over 80% landed in the Caucasian-associated ancestry cluster.

The PCR used 60 Vbeta and 13 Jbeta primers. Methods used by the authors: In a later analysis, of 80 million or so unique beta chains, roughly 10 million appeared in at least two donors. Generated by immunoSEQ multiplex PCR, the TCRdb table keeps only in-frame clones and is missing some. The V and J calls and clone size are taken from that table; D and trimming were inferred from the DNA. The table records fewer than 55,000 clones, about 70% of them present only once. Study-level results: Accurate prediction of most subjects' HLA-A and HLA-B alleles from TCR beta sequences was reported. The majority of TCR sequences were rare, yet some public TCRs appeared in many donors.

This CDR3 is 11 amino acids long. Germline loops: CDR1 MDHEN, CDR2 SYDVKM. Trimming removed 4 bases from V and 8 bases from J, with 8 bases in between. This sequence joins TRBV28 and TRBJ1-2; D is ambiguous. This receptor was obtained from a woman in her forties or fifties in good health and CMV-seropositive. The material sequenced was PBMCs. The CDR3: CASSYRGGYTF. The DNA of the CDR3 is TGTGCCAGCAGTTATCGGGGAGGCTACACCTTC.